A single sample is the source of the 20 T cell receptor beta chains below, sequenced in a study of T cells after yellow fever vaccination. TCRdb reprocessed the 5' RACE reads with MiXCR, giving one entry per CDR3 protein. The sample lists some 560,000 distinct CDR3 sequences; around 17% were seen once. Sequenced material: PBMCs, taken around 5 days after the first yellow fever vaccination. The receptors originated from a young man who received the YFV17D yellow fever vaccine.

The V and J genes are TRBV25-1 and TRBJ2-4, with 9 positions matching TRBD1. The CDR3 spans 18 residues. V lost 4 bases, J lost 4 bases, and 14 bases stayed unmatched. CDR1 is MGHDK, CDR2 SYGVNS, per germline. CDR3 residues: CASSGPLPGQGRKNIQYF. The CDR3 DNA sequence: TGTGCCAGCAGTGGCCCCCTCCCAGGACAGGGGCGGAAAAACATTCAGTACTTC.

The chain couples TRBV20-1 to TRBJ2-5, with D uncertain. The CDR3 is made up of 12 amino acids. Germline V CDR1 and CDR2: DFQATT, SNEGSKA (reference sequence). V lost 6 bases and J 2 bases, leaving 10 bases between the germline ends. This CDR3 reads CSASRPQETQYF. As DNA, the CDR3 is TGCAGTGCCTCCAGACCGCAAGAGACCCAGTACTTC.

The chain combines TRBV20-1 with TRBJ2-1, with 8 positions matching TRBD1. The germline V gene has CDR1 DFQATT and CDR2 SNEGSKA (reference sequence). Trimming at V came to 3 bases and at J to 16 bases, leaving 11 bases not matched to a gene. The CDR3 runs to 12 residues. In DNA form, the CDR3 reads TGCAGTGCTAGTGACCTCCGGGACAGGTTTTTCTTC. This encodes CSASDLRDRFFF.

CDR3 bases: TGTGCCAGTAGTATACTCGACAGCGGGACTGAAGCTTTCTTT. It specifies CASSILDSGTEAFF. The chain employs TRBV19 and TRBJ1-1, with D maybe TRBD1 (5 bases). Per germline, CDR1 LNHDA and CDR2 SQIVND (reference sequence). V was shortened by 2 bases and J by 5 bases, with 12 bases between the two germline ends. This CDR3 has 14 residues.

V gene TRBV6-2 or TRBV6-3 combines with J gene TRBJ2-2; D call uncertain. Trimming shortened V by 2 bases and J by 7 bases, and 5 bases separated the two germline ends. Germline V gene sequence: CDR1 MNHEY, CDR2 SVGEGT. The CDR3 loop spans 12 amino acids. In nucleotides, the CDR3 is TGTGCCAGCAGTTACAGGGACGGGGAGCTGTTTTTT. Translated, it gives CASSYRDGELFF.

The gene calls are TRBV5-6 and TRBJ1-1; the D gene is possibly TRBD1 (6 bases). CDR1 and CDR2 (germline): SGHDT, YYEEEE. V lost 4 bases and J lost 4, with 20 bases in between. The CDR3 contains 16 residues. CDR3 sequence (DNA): TGTGCCAGCAGCCGGTGGGGGGCGCTTAGTGGCACTGAAGCTTTCTTT. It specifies CASSRWGALSGTEAFF.

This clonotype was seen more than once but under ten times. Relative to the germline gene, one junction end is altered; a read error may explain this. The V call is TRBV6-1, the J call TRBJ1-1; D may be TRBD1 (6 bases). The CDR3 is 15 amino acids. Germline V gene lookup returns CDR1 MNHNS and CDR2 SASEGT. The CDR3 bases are TGTGCCAGCAGTCAAGCCGGGACAATGAACACTGAAGCTTTCTTT. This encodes CASSQAGTMNTEAFF.

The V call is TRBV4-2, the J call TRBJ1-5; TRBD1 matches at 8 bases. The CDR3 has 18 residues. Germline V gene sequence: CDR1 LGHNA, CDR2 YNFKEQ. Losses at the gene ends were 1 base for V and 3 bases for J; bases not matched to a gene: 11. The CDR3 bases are TGTGCCAGCAGCCAAGGTCCTTTTGGACAGGGCTACAATCAGCCCCAGCATTTT. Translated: CASSQGPFGQGYNQPQHF.

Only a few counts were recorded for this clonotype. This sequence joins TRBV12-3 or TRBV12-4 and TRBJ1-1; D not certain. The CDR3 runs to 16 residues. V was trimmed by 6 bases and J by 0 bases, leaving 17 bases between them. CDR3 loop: CASREAARTMNTEAFF. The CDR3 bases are TGTGCCAGCAGGGAAGCGGCCAGGACCATGAACACTGAAGCTTTCTTT.

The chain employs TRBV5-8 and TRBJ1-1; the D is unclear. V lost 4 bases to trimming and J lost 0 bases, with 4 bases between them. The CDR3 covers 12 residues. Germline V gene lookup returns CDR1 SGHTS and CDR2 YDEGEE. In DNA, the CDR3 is TGTGCCAGCAGCCCGGTGAACACTGAAGCTTTCTTT. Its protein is CASSPVNTEAFF.

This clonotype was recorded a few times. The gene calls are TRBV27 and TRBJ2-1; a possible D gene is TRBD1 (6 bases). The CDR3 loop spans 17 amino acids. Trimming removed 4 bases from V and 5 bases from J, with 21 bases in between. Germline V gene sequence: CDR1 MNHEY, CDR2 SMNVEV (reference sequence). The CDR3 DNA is TGTGCCAGCAGTTCGATCCCCCCAGGGGTCATAGACAATGAGCAGTTCTTC. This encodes CASSSIPPGVIDNEQFF.

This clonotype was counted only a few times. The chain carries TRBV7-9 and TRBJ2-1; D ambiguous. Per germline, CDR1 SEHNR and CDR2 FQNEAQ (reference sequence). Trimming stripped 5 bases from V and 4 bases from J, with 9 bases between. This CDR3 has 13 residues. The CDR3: CASSANGYNEQFF. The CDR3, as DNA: TGTGCCAGCAGCGCCAACGGGTACAATGAGCAGTTCTTC.

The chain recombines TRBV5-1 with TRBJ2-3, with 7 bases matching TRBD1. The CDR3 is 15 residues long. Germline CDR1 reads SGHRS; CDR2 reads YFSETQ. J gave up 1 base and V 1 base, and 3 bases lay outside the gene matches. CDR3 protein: CASSLTGVGTDTQYF. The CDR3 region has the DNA TGCGCCAGCAGCTTGACAGGGGTTGGCACAGATACGCAGTATTTT.

The CDR3 is CASSPQTAGGTQYF. CDR3 DNA sequence: TGTGCCAGCAGCCCGCAGACAGCGGGTGGGACCCAGTACTTC. The chain has TRBV7-2 and TRBJ2-5, with D perhaps TRBD2 (6 bases). The CDR3 contains 14 residues. V lost 5 bases to trimming and J lost 7 bases, with 17 bases between them. The germline V gene has CDR1 SGHTA and CDR2 FQGNSA.

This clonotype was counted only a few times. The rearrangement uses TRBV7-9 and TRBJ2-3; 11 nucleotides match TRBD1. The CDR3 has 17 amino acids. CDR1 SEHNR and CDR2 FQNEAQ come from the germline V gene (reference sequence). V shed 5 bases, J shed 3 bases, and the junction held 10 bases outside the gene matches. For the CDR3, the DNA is TGTGCCAGCAGCACATTCCTGGACAGGGGGCTGACAGATACGCAGTATTTT. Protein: CASSTFLDRGLTDTQYF.

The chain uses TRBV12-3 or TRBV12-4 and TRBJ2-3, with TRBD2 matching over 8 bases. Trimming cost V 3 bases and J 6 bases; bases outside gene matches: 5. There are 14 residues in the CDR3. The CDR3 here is CASSFGGDVDTQYF. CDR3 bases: TGTGCCAGCAGTTTCGGGGGGGACGTTGATACGCAGTATTTT.

CDR3 residues: CCASWQTGEQYF. DNA of the CDR3: TGCTGCGCTAGCTGGCAAACCGGCGAGCAGTACTTC. The V and J genes are TRBV20-1 and TRBJ2-7; D is possibly TRBD2 (5 bases). The CDR3 contains 12 residues. Germline lookup yields CDR1 DFQATT and CDR2 SNEGSKA (reference sequence).

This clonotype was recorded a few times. CDR3 DNA sequence: TGTGCCAGCGCCCGACAGGGTTTGGGTTCACCCCTCCACTTT. This sequence encodes CASARQGLGSPLHF. The gene calls are TRBV12-3 or TRBV12-4 and TRBJ1-6; TRBD1 agrees at 7 bases. J lost 9 bases, V lost 8 bases, and 10 bases had no gene match. The length of the CDR3 is 14 residues.

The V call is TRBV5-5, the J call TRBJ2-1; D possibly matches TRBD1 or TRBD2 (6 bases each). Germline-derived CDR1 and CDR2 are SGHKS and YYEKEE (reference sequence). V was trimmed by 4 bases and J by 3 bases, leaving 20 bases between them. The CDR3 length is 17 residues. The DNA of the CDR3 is TGTGCCAGCAGCGATAGGCGGGACAACAACTTCTACAATGAGCAGTTCTTC. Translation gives CASSDRRDNNFYNEQFF.

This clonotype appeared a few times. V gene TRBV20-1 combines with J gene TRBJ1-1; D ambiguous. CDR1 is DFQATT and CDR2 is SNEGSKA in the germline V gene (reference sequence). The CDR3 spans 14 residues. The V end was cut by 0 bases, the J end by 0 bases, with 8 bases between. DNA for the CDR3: TGCAGTGCTAGAGACAATAGTATGAACACTGAAGCTTTCTTT. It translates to CSARDNSMNTEAFF.